One and the same sample provided the 5 T cell receptor beta chains below, sequenced in a study of T-cell reconstitution after alpha-beta-depleted transplantation in children. The TCRbeta library incorporated unique molecular identifiers. Via MiXCR, TCRdb re-called the PCR reads, giving one row per CDR3 protein. The top ten clones hold around 8.5% of a sample with under 140,000 distinct CDR3 sequences, about a tenth of them seen once. The material sequenced was PBMCs from the stem cell graft donor, taken from the stem cell graft. The receptors were sampled from a human donor who donated a stem cell graft to a child with acute lymphoblastic leukemia.

This clonotype was found many times. The chain recombines TRBV27 with TRBJ2-2, with 8 bases identical to TRBD1. Germline lookup yields CDR1 MNHEY and CDR2 SMNVEV (reference sequence). V was pared by 6 bases and J by 2 bases, with 5 bases of the junction left unmatched. The CDR3 spans 15 residues. This CDR3 is CASRRAGGNTGELFF. The CDR3 region has the DNA TGTGCCAGCAGAAGAGCAGGGGGCAACACCGGGGAGCTGTTTTTT.

Ten or more counts support this clonotype. This sequence joins TRBV12-3 or TRBV12-4 and TRBJ2-3; the D is unclear. Between the trimmed V and J ends, which lost 3 bases and 7 bases, there was a span of 2 bases. This CDR3 has 10 residues. The CDR3 bases are TGTGCCAGCAGTTTGTATACGCAGTATTTT. Protein sequence: CASSLYTQYF.

This clonotype was detected many times. The chain has TRBV5-5 and TRBJ2-3, with 8 nucleotides matching TRBD1. The CDR3 contains 15 residues. Germline V gene sequence: CDR1 SGHKS, CDR2 YYEKEE (reference sequence). V trimming: 1 base; J trimming: 6 bases; junction bases outside the gene matches: 7. Written as DNA, the CDR3 is TGTGCCAGCAGCTTGCCAGGGGGCACGCGGGATACGCAGTATTTT. Encoded protein: CASSLPGGTRDTQYF. The full variable domain, with the rest looked up from reference TRBV5-5 and TRBJ2-3, is DAGVTQSPTHLIKTRGQQVTLRCSPISGHKSVSWYQQVLGQGPQFIFQYYEKEERGRGNFPDRFSARQFPNYSSELNVNALLLGDSALYLCASSLPGGTRDTQYFGPGTRLTVL.

This clonotype was seen repeatedly, ten times or more. The gene calls are TRBV6-1 and TRBJ2-5; 9 nucleotides match TRBD1. Germline CDR1 MNHNS, CDR2 SASEGT. The CDR3 length is 13 residues. With V trimmed by 6 bases and J by 7 bases, 6 bases remained unmatched. CDR3 sequence (DNA): TGTGCCAGCAGACAGGGGGCAGGTGGGACCCAGTACTTC. This codes for CASRQGAGGTQYF.

This clonotype was observed at least ten times. The rearrangement uses TRBV2 and TRBJ1-2; tentative D call: TRBD1 (6 bases). V dropped 10 bases and J dropped 0 bases, with 21 bases sitting between them. In germline, CDR1 is SNHLY, CDR2 FYNNEI. The CDR3 runs 16 residues. The CDR3 sequence is CATLDTGSKTNYGYTF. The CDR3 DNA reads as TGTGCCACCCTGGATACAGGGAGTAAAACTAACTATGGCTACACCTTC.